A single sample gave rise to the 27 T cell receptor beta chains below, sequenced in a study of control samples from healthy donors and cancer patients. Assay: immunoSEQ multiplex PCR; the TCRdb copy retains only in-frame clones and omits some. The data hold 150,000 to 200,000 clones, with about 90% observed a single time. Sequencing was done on a sample of blood. The receptors were gathered from a woman aged 45-60 years in good health.

This chain uses TRBV7-2 with TRBJ2-1, with D possibly TRBD1 on 5 matching bases. Trimming took off 0 bases at V and 4 bases at J, with 7 bases between the two ends. CDR1 is SGHTA, CDR2 FQGNSA, per germline. The CDR3 contains 14 residues. CDR3 DNA: TGTGCCAGCAGCTTAGCGGGGCGGTACAATGAGCAGTTCTTC. It translates to CASSLAGRYNEQFF.

This chain links TRBV7-9 with TRBJ2-6; possibly TRBD2 for D (5 bases). V shed 7 bases and J shed 0 bases, with 16 bases lying between them. From germline, CDR1 is SEHNR and CDR2 FQNEAQ (reference sequence). The CDR3 sequence is 17 residues long. The CDR3 coding sequence is TGTGCCAGCATTTCAGCAGCGGTGATCTCTGGGGCCAACGTCCTGACTTTC. Translated, it gives CASISAAVISGANVLTF.

The rearrangement joins TRBV4-1 to TRBJ1-2; D may be TRBD1 (5 bases). This CDR3 comprises 15 residues. Trimming removed 0 bases at V and 8 bases at J, with 16 bases between. Germline CDR1 and CDR2: MGHRA and YSYEKL. The CDR3 region is CASSQDPTDRRGYTF. CDR3 nucleotide sequence: TGCGCCAGCAGCCAAGACCCGACAGATCGCCGGGGCTACACCTTC.

The chain combines TRBV7-9 with TRBJ1-2; no firm D call. The germline V gene encodes CDR1 SEHNR and CDR2 FQNEAQ (reference sequence). Trimming removed 4 bases at V and 2 bases at J, with 17 bases between. CDR3 length: 16 amino acids. CDR3 sequence: CASSSLLSNLNYGYTF. In DNA form, the CDR3 reads TGTGCCAGCAGCTCCCTACTCTCGAACCTCAACTATGGCTACACCTTC.

This clone was recorded once. The gene calls are TRBV6-2 or TRBV6-3 and TRBJ2-5, with D possibly matching TRBD2 (6 bases). The CDR3 extends over 15 amino acids. With 1 base removed from V and 0 bases from J, the gap between germline ends came to 9 bases. The germline V gene encodes CDR1 MNHEY and CDR2 SVGEGT. CDR3 residues: CASSYFGSNQETQYF. The CDR3 region has the DNA TGTGCCAGCAGTTACTTCGGGAGCAACCAAGAGACCCAGTACTTC.

The gene calls are TRBV6-7 and TRBJ2-3, with D perhaps assigned TRBD1 or TRBD2 (7 bases each). TRBV6-7 is noted as an ORF with a role that remains uncertain. The CDR3 runs 17 residues. V was trimmed by 0 bases and J by 9 bases, leaving 22 bases between them. The CDR3 nucleotides are TGTGCCAGCAGTTACTCGTTCAGGGGGGGCCAGTGGGGAACGCAGTATTTT. This codes for CASSYSFRGGQWGTQYF.

This rearrangement joins TRBV7-2 to TRBJ1-4, with TRBD1 identical over 7 bases. CDR3 length: 15 amino acids. Per germline, CDR1 SGHTA and CDR2 FQGNSA. Germline trimming cut 5 bases from V and 5 bases from J; bases unmatched to any gene: 8. CDR3 amino acids: CASSTQTGKNEKLFF. As DNA, the CDR3 is TGTGCCAGCAGCACTCAGACAGGGAAGAATGAAAAACTGTTTTTT.

The rearrangement joins TRBV3-1 (or the pseudogene TRBV3-2) to TRBJ2-3; D is uncertain. Germline V lookup: CDR1 LGHDT, CDR2 YNNKEL (reference sequence). V dropped 4 bases and J dropped 4 bases, with 12 bases sitting between them. The CDR3 covers 14 residues. The CDR3 coding sequence is TGTGCCAGCAGCCGGGTCGTGGACCCAGATACGCAGTATTTT. It encodes CASSRVVDPDTQYF.

J is TRBJ2-7 and V is TRBV20-1, with D perhaps matching TRBD2 (6 bases). V lost 6 bases, J lost 4 bases, and 7 bases lay in between. The CDR3 consists of 10 residues. Germline CDR1 and CDR2: DFQATT and SNEGSKA (reference sequence). CDR3: CSASGYEQYF. The DNA of the CDR3 is TGCAGTGCAAGCGGGTACGAGCAGTACTTC.

This clone was seen only once. The chain couples TRBV6-6 to TRBJ2-7; a weak D match, TRBD1 (6 bases). This CDR3 has 15 residues. In germline, CDR1 is MNHNY, CDR2 SVGAGI (reference sequence). V was shortened by 5 bases and J by 6 bases, with 20 bases between the two germline ends. The CDR3 reads CASSRLPGQSGEQYF. In nucleotides, the CDR3 is TGTGCCAGCAGTCGACTTCCGGGACAATCGGGCGAGCAGTACTTC.

The rearrangement joins TRBV9 to TRBJ2-2; possibly TRBD2 for D (5 bases). Trimming took 2 bases from V and 4 from J, leaving 12 bases between them. Germline values: CDR1 SGDLS, CDR2 YYNGEE. The CDR3 consists of 15 residues. The CDR3 reads CASSVDPAGTGELFF. In nucleotides, the CDR3 is TGTGCCAGCAGCGTGGACCCGGCGGGCACCGGGGAGCTGTTTTTT. The entire variable domain, with the rest obtained from reference TRBV9 and TRBJ2-2, is as follows: DSGVTQTPKHLITATGQRVTLRCSPRSGDLSVYWYQQSLDQGLQFLIQYYNGEERAKGNILERFSAQQFPDLHSELNLSSLELGDSALYFCASSVDPAGTGELFFGEGSRLTVL.

This clone is a singleton in its sample. V is TRBV18 and J is TRBJ2-2; no definite D call. V was shortened by 4 bases and J by 4 bases, with 10 bases between the two germline ends. The V gene's germline CDR1 is KGHSH and CDR2 LQKENI. This CDR3 region has 14 residues. CDR3 sequence (DNA): TGTGCCAGCTCACGTCCCAGCCTCACCGGGGAGCTGTTTTTT. Its translation: CASSRPSLTGELFF.

In nucleotides, the CDR3 is TGTGCCATCAGGCCGGGACTAGCAGCCACAGATACGCAGTATTTT. Protein sequence: CAIRPGLAATDTQYF. The rearrangement links TRBV10-3 to TRBJ2-3, with 9 bases fitting TRBD2. Trimming at V came to 6 bases and at J to 2 bases, leaving 6 bases not matched to a gene. The CDR3 covers 15 residues. Germline CDR1 and CDR2: ENHRY and SYGVKD.

The rearrangement joins TRBV30 to TRBJ2-1; D remains ambiguous. CDR3 size: 11 residues. Trimming removed 2 bases from V and 7 bases from J, with 6 bases in between. Germline CDR1 reads GTSNPN; CDR2 reads SVGIG (reference sequence). CDR3 protein: CAWSILNEQFF. The DNA of the CDR3 is TGTGCCTGGAGTATCTTAAATGAGCAGTTCTTC.

The chain couples TRBV9 to TRBJ1-2; 8 nucleotides agree with TRBD1. The CDR3 is 16 residues long. V shed 3 bases and J 7 bases; nucleotides not matched to a gene: 14. Germline V gene lookup returns CDR1 SGDLS and CDR2 YYNGEE. The CDR3 spells CASSARSQGAQGGYTF. For the CDR3, the DNA is TGTGCCAGCAGCGCTAGAAGTCAGGGGGCGCAGGGTGGCTACACCTTC.

The chain is built from TRBV7-7 and TRBJ2-3, with D perhaps TRBD1 (5 bases). The CDR3 is 15 amino acids. Germline V gives CDR1 SSHAT, CDR2 FNYEAQ (reference sequence). With 1 base removed from V and 0 bases from J, the gap between germline ends came to 8 bases. This CDR3 reads CASSLGGHSTDTQYF. DNA for the CDR3: TGTGCCAGCAGCTTAGGGGGCCATAGCACAGATACGCAGTATTTT.

The genes are TRBV7-3 and TRBJ2-2; 14 bases align to TRBD2. Unmatched junction bases numbered 9, after V lost 3 bases and J lost 9 bases. There are 17 residues in the CDR3. CDR1 is SGHTA, CDR2 FQGTGA, per germline. The CDR3 protein is CASSFGTSGSLVRELFF. The CDR3 nucleotides are TGTGCCAGCAGCTTTGGGACTAGCGGGAGTCTGGTCCGGGAGCTGTTTTTT.

V is TRBV5-1 and J is TRBJ2-1; TRBD2 aligns across 11 bases. The CDR3 totals 17 residues. Per the germline V gene, CDR1 is SGHRS and CDR2 is YFSETQ. J was trimmed by 2 bases and V by 0 bases; bases with no gene match: 4. Here the CDR3 DNA reads TGCGCCAGCAGCTTGGGGGTACTAGCGGGAGCCTACAATGAGCAGTTCTTC. Translating gives CASSLGVLAGAYNEQFF.

The chain couples TRBV10-3 to TRBJ1-2, with D uncertain. V was cut by 3 bases and J by 3 bases, with 11 bases left in between. The CDR3 has 14 amino acids. CDR1 and CDR2 (germline): ENHRY, SYGVKD. The CDR3 loop is CAISDSKGHYGYTF. CDR3 DNA sequence: TGTGCCATCAGTGACTCAAAAGGGCACTATGGCTACACCTTC.

The chain couples TRBV4-1 to TRBJ1-1; D gene ambiguous. Germline lookup yields CDR1 MGHRA and CDR2 YSYEKL. The CDR3 has 12 amino acids. Trimming shortened V by 1 base and J by 7 bases, and 7 bases separated the two germline ends. In nucleotides, the CDR3 is TGCGCCAGCAGCCAAGGCGAGTATGAAGCTTTCTTT. It translates to CASSQGEYEAFF.

V usage is TRBV11-2 and J usage is TRBJ2-5; D unresolved. Looked up from germline, CDR1 is SGHAT and CDR2 is FQNNGV. V gave up 8 bases and J gave up 2 bases, with 15 bases separating them. This CDR3 has 14 residues. This CDR3 reads CASAANYPQETQYF. The CDR3 nucleotides are TGTGCCAGCGCTGCCAATTATCCTCAAGAGACCCAGTACTTC.

The rearrangement links TRBV5-5 to TRBJ2-6; D ambiguous. Germline CDR1 SGHKS, CDR2 YYEKEE (reference sequence). The CDR3 contains 17 residues. The ends were cut back, 0 bases at V and 0 bases at J, with 10 bases in the middle. In DNA, the CDR3 is TGTGCCAGCAGCTTGGGGGCAGGCCACTCTGGGGCCAACGTCCTGACTTTC. This encodes CASSLGAGHSGANVLTF. The full variable domain, rest sourced from reference TRBV5-5 and TRBJ2-6, is DAGVTQSPTHLIKTRGQQVTLRCSPISGHKSVSWYQQVLGQGPQFIFQYYEKEERGRGNFPDRFSARQFPNYSSELNVNALLLGDSALYLCASSLGAGHSGANVLTFGAGSRLTVL.

This rearrangement joins TRBV19 to TRBJ1-2; no clear D. V was cut by 5 bases and J by 2 bases, with 15 bases left in between. CDR1 LNHDA and CDR2 SQIVND come from the germline V gene (reference sequence). The CDR3 consists of 15 residues. The CDR3 nucleotides read TGTGCCAGTAGTTCGCAGCTCAACTACAACTATGGCTACACCTTC. Its translation: CASSSQLNYNYGYTF. The whole variable domain, filled in from reference TRBV19 and TRBJ1-2, reads DGGITQSPKYLFRKEGQNVTLSCEQNLNHDAMYWYRQDPGQGLRLIYYSQIVNDFQKGDIAEGYSVSREKKESFPLTVTSAQKNPTAFYLCASSSQLNYNYGYTFGSGTRLTVV.

The rearrangement joins TRBV10-3 to TRBJ1-5; 8 bases align to TRBD1. With V trimmed by 8 bases and J by 4 bases, 7 bases remained unmatched. The CDR3 runs 14 residues. Germline CDR1 is ENHRY and CDR2 is SYGVKD. The CDR3 protein is CAISAGQVNQPQHF. The CDR3 DNA sequence: TGTGCCATCTCTGCGGGACAGGTTAATCAGCCCCAGCATTTT.

This sequence joins TRBV6-5 and TRBJ2-5; D perhaps matches TRBD2 (6 bases). Trimming shortened V by 2 bases and J by 5 bases, and 12 bases separated the two germline ends. This CDR3 has 14 residues. CDR1 and CDR2 from the germline V gene are MNHEY and SVGAGI. The CDR3 DNA reads TGTGCCAGCAGTTACCGGGCGGGGCTGGAGACCCAGTACTTC. Amino acid sequence: CASSYRAGLETQYF.

The V gene is TRBV7-9, the J gene TRBJ2-1; a possible D gene is TRBD2 (5 bases). The CDR3 contains 16 residues. Germline CDR1 is SEHNR and CDR2 is FQNEAQ (reference sequence). Trimming shortened V by 5 bases and J by 6 bases, and 20 bases separated the two germline ends. CDR3 region: CASSPRLRDAGNEQFF. The DNA of the CDR3 is TGTGCCAGCAGCCCCCGTTTGCGAGACGCGGGCAATGAGCAGTTCTTC. Full variable domain (missing parts from reference TRBV7-9 and TRBJ2-1): DTGVSQNPRHKITKRGQNVTFRCDPISEHNRLYWYRQTLGQGPEFLTYFQNEAQLEKSRLLSDRFSAERPKGSFSTLEIQRTEQGDSAMYLCASSPRLRDAGNEQFFGPGTRLTVL.

The rearrangement joins TRBV12-3 or TRBV12-4 to TRBJ2-5, with TRBD1 matching 7 bases. After removal of 3 bases from V and 2 bases from J, the junction contained 0 bases not matched to a gene. The CDR3 loop spans 13 amino acids. In DNA form, the CDR3 reads TGTGCCAGCAGTTTCAGGGGGCAAGAGACCCAGTACTTC. Protein: CASSFRGQETQYF.